The 32 T cell receptor beta chains below were found in one sample sequenced in a study of early T cells in non-severe SARS-CoV-2 infection. MiXCR, applied by TCRdb to the 5' RACE reads, yields one record per CDR3 protein. The data hold 35,000 to 55,000 distinct CDR3 sequences, with 11% observed a single time. Sequenced material: whole blood. The receptors were sampled from an adult who was a healthcare worker with PCR-confirmed SARS-CoV-2 infection or an uninfected control (not recorded which).

J is TRBJ2-1 and V is TRBV2; either TRBD1 or TRBD2 may supply D (5 bases each). The CDR3 loop spans 10 amino acids. The germline CDR1 and CDR2 sequences are SNHLY and FYNNEI. The germline V and J ends were trimmed by 0 bases and 14 bases, with 5 bases remaining between them. CDR3 sequence reads: CASSEAGEFF. DNA of the CDR3: TGTGCCAGCAGTGAAGCGGGGGAGTTCTTC.

The rearrangement links TRBV28 to TRBJ2-2, with TRBD1 matching over 9 bases. The germline V gene has CDR1 MDHEN and CDR2 SYDVKM. V lost 6 bases, J lost 5 bases, and 4 bases stayed unmatched. This CDR3 comprises 14 residues. The CDR3: CASRQGASTGELFF. CDR3 coding DNA: TGTGCCAGCAGACAGGGGGCTTCGACCGGGGAGCTGTTTTTT.

Notes on this clonotype: A much larger clone lies a single base off, so this may be a read error. The gene calls are TRBV5-4 and TRBJ1-2, with a tentative D call TRBD1 (5 bases). Germline values: CDR1 SGHNT, CDR2 YYREEE (reference sequence). The CDR3 runs 17 residues. Trimming shortened V by 1 base and J by 6 bases, and 22 bases separated the two germline ends. For the CDR3, the DNA is TGTGCCAGCAGCTTGCCCATACTGGGACCCAAGGGGAATGGCTACACCTTC. It translates to CASSLPILGPKGNGYTF.

This clonotype was counted at least ten times. V usage is TRBV7-9 and J usage is TRBJ2-4; 9 bases fit TRBD1. Trimming took 4 bases from V and 1 from J; bases not matched to a gene: 5. CDR3 length equals 16 residues. CDR1 and CDR2 from the germline V gene are SEHNR and FQNEAQ (reference sequence). This CDR3 is CASSSQGAAAKNIQYF. The CDR3 coding sequence is TGTGCCAGCAGCTCACAGGGGGCTGCCGCCAAAAACATTCAGTACTTC.

This clonotype was seen a few times. The chain couples TRBV6-2 or TRBV6-3 to TRBJ2-7, with no clear D. Trimming stripped 3 bases from V and 2 bases from J, with 8 bases between. The CDR3 is 13 amino acids. Germline CDR1 and CDR2: MNHEY and SVGEGT. CDR3: CASSYLQTYEQYF. Written as DNA, the CDR3 is TGTGCCAGCAGTTATTTACAAACCTACGAGCAGTACTTC.

This clonotype occurred many times. The chain links TRBV20-1 to TRBJ2-7; TRBD1 matches 11 bases. The CDR3 is 14 amino acids. V lost 6 bases and J lost 2; bases outside the gene matches: 6. Germline assignment: CDR1 DFQATT and CDR2 SNEGSKA (reference sequence). CDR3: CSATGTGGTYEQYF. The CDR3 bases are TGCAGTGCCACCGGGACAGGGGGGACCTACGAGCAGTACTTC.

In this sample, this clonotype turned up a few times. A much larger clonotype is one base distant, so this may be a read error. This rearrangement joins TRBV7-9 to TRBJ2-5; D unresolved. V was shortened by 5 bases and J by 5 bases, with 6 bases between the two germline ends. This CDR3 is 11 amino acids long. Germline V lookup: CDR1 SEHNR, CDR2 FQNEAQ (reference sequence). The CDR3, as DNA: TGTGCCAGCAGCGGGGTGGAGACCCAGTACTTC. Protein product: CASSGVETQYF.

The sample holds a few counts of this clonotype. This chain links TRBV7-3 with TRBJ2-3; no clear D. V was cut by 5 bases and J by 6 bases, with 12 bases left in between. In germline, CDR1 is SGHTA, CDR2 FQGTGA. The CDR3 sequence is 13 residues long. The DNA of the CDR3 is TGTGCCAGCAGCCCGGAACCCCAGGATACGCAGTATTTT. Protein product: CASSPEPQDTQYF.

This clonotype was detected many times. The chain combines TRBV7-2 with TRBJ2-7; no definite D call. Germline V gives CDR1 SGHTA, CDR2 FQGNSA. This CDR3 spans 14 amino acids. Trimming shortened V by 4 bases and J by 5 bases, and 15 bases separated the two germline ends. The CDR3 sequence is CASSSGPHRDEQYF. CDR3 DNA: TGTGCCAGCAGCTCCGGGCCCCATCGGGACGAGCAGTACTTC.

This clonotype occurred a few times. The chain has TRBV6-2 or TRBV6-3 and TRBJ2-3; TRBD2 aligns across 7 bases. Per the germline V gene, CDR1 is MNHEY and CDR2 is SVGEGT. The CDR3 length is 15 residues. The V and J ends lost 4 bases and 4 bases, in that order; junction bases with no gene match: 8. CDR3 sequence (DNA): TGTGCCAGCAGTTGGGAGGGAAGGTTCCCAGATACGCAGTATTTT. This translates into CASSWEGRFPDTQYF.

In its sample, this clonotype was seen many times. In nucleotides, the CDR3 is TGTGCCAGCAGTCCCGCAGCGGGAGGGATCGGTGAGCAGTTCTTC. Its translation is CASSPAAGGIGEQFF. The rearrangement uses TRBV12-3 or TRBV12-4 and TRBJ2-1; 10 positions agree with TRBD2. This CDR3 is 15 amino acids long. V lost 5 bases and J lost 9; bases outside the gene matches: 10.

As to this clonotype: This may be a read error, as it is one base from a much larger clone. This rearrangement joins TRBV20-1 to TRBJ2-4; a weak D match, TRBD1 (7 bases). The CDR3 has 17 amino acids. The V gene's germline CDR1 is DFQATT and CDR2 SNEGSKA (reference sequence). Here the CDR3 reads CSARSQGGKLAKDIQYF. For the CDR3, the DNA is TGCAGTGCTAGAAGTCAGGGGGGAAAACTAGCCAAAGACATTCAGTACTTC.

This clonotype was picked up many times. The CDR3 DNA sequence: TGTGCCAGCTCATTGGTCCAGGGGGGTACTGAAGCTTTCTTT. Translating gives CASSLVQGGTEAFF. The chain employs TRBV18 and TRBJ1-1; TRBD1 matches 7 bases. CDR1 is KGHSH and CDR2 is LQKENI in the germline V gene. V lost 5 bases to trimming and J lost 5 bases; unmatched junction nucleotides: 8. This CDR3 has 14 amino acids.

The chain combines TRBV12-2 with TRBJ1-1. TRBV12-2 is a pseudogene segment. The CDR3 runs to 15 residues. In DNA form, the CDR3 reads TGTGCAAGTCGCTTCGGGAGGGAAGGGAACACTGAAGCTTTCTTT. It encodes CASRFGREGNTEAFF.

The chain has TRBV18 and TRBJ1-2; 8 bases agree with TRBD1. The CDR3 has 13 residues. Germline CDR1 KGHSH, CDR2 LQKENI. V shed 3 bases, J shed 4 bases, and the junction held 1 base outside the gene matches. The CDR3 spells CASSPGQAYGYTF. The CDR3 DNA follows: TGTGCCAGCTCACCGGGACAGGCCTATGGCTACACCTTC.

This clonotype was found many times. The chain employs TRBV28 and TRBJ2-7; D could derive from TRBD1 or TRBD2 (6 bases each). This CDR3 has 14 amino acids. Per the germline V gene, CDR1 is MDHEN and CDR2 is SYDVKM. V lost 6 bases to trimming and J lost 2 bases, with 14 bases between them. CDR3 nucleotides: TGTGCCAGCAGGGAGGGGGGACCCACCTACGAGCAGTACTTC. This sequence encodes CASREGGPTYEQYF.

The V and J genes are TRBV28 and TRBJ2-1; no clear D. CDR1 MDHEN and CDR2 SYDVKM come from the germline V gene. CDR3 length: 12 residues. The CDR3 region has the DNA TGTGCGATCGGGCCCCATAGGGATGAGCAGTTCTTC. Amino acids: CAIGPHRDEQFF. Full variable domain (rest looked up from reference TRBV28 and TRBJ2-1): DVKVTQSSRYLVKRTGEKVFLECVQDMDHENMFWYRQDPGLGLRLIYFSYDVKMKEKGDIPEGYSVSREKKERFSLILESASTNQTSMYLCAIGPHRDEQFFGPGTRLTVL.

This clonotype was detected a few times. The genes are TRBV10-3 and TRBJ2-6; D gene unclear. V lost 10 bases, J lost 0 bases, and 7 bases lay in between. The CDR3 has 13 amino acids. Germline lookup yields CDR1 ENHRY and CDR2 SYGVKD. In nucleotides, the CDR3 is TGTGCCACTACAGTCTCTGGGGCCAACGTCCTGACTTTC. It translates to CATTVSGANVLTF.

Concerning this clonotype: This sequence may be a read error, since a much larger clone differs from it by one base. The V gene is TRBV6-6, the J gene TRBJ2-3, with D possibly being TRBD1 or TRBD2 (6 bases each). Trimming stripped 5 bases from V and 4 bases from J, with 10 bases between. The CDR3 spans 13 residues. Germline CDR1 and CDR2: MNHNY and SVGAGI (reference sequence). The CDR3 sequence is CASSHRGPDTQYF. CDR3 coding DNA: TGTGCCAGCAGTCACCGGGGGCCAGATACGCAGTATTTT.

This clonotype showed up many times. The junction differs from germline at one of its ends, possibly a read error. The chain uses TRBV7-3 and TRBJ2-1; 13 bases are a match to TRBD2. This CDR3 contains 16 residues. In germline, CDR1 is SGHTA, CDR2 FQGTGA. This CDR3 is CASSVTGTSGMNEQFF. CDR3 DNA: TGTGCCAGCAGCGTAACCGGGACTAGCGGGATGAATGAGCAGTTCTTC.

This chain joins TRBV9 and TRBJ2-3; the D is unclear. This CDR3 has 15 amino acids. V lost 3 bases and J lost 0, with 11 bases in between. The V gene's germline CDR1 is SGDLS and CDR2 YYNGEE. CDR3 residues: CASSATGASTDTQYF. CDR3 sequence (DNA): TGTGCCAGCAGCGCTACGGGTGCTAGCACAGATACGCAGTATTTT. Full variable domain (outside the CDR3, taken from reference TRBV9 and TRBJ2-3): DSGVTQTPKHLITATGQRVTLRCSPRSGDLSVYWYQQSLDQGLQFLIQYYNGEERAKGNILERFSAQQFPDLHSELNLSSLELGDSALYFCASSATGASTDTQYFGPGTRLTVL.

This clonotype was seen only a few times. This sequence joins TRBV24-1 and TRBJ2-1, with 9 bases matching TRBD1. The CDR3 runs to 15 residues. With 9 bases clipped from V and 1 base from J, the junction kept 6 bases outside the gene matches. CDR1 is KGHDR and CDR2 is SFDVKD in the germline V gene. The CDR3 DNA reads as TGTGCCACCCAAGGGGGACAGGGATCCTACAATGAGCAGTTCTTC. This sequence encodes CATQGGQGSYNEQFF.

This clonotype was seen many times. The chain uses TRBV20-1 and TRBJ2-5; 9 bases line up with TRBD1. Germline-derived CDR1 and CDR2 are DFQATT and SNEGSKA (reference sequence). The CDR3 runs to 14 residues. V gave up 3 bases and J gave up 6 bases; unmatched junction bases: 8. The DNA of the CDR3 is TGCAGTGCTAGTCAGGGACAGGGTAGGAAGACCCAGTACTTC. Translated, it gives CSASQGQGRKTQYF.

The chain is built from TRBV7-3 and TRBJ2-1, with TRBD1 as a possible D gene (5 bases). The CDR3 has 14 amino acids. CDR1 and CDR2 from the germline V gene are SGHTA and FQGTGA. Trimming left V 5 bases short and J 9 bases short, with 17 bases between. The CDR3 protein is CASSLWVQGSEQFF. The DNA of the CDR3 is TGTGCCAGCAGCCTCTGGGTGCAGGGCAGTGAGCAGTTCTTC.

At least ten counts were recorded for this clonotype. This chain connects TRBV14 to TRBJ2-3; D is unclear. Germline lookup yields CDR1 SGHDN and CDR2 FVKESK. V was trimmed by 2 bases and J by 3 bases, leaving 9 bases between them. The CDR3 length is 14 residues. Here the CDR3 DNA reads TGTGCCAGCAGCCAAAGGGTAGTGACAGATACGCAGTATTTT. This gives the protein CASSQRVVTDTQYF.

This clonotype was observed a few times. The chain links TRBV6-1 to TRBJ1-5; tentative D call: TRBD1 (5 bases). V dropped 6 bases and J dropped 2 bases, with 11 bases sitting between them. CDR1 MNHNS and CDR2 SASEGT come from the germline V gene. This CDR3 contains 14 residues. The CDR3 DNA reads as TGTGCCAGCAGGGATGGGGGGGGCAATCAGCCCCAGCATTTT. Amino acids: CASRDGGGNQPQHF.

This clonotype has a count of ten or more. The V call is TRBV20-1, the J call TRBJ2-7; tentatively, D is TRBD2 (6 bases). The CDR3 totals 13 residues. Trimming took 6 bases from V and 3 from J, leaving 15 bases between them. Germline V gene lookup returns CDR1 DFQATT and CDR2 SNEGSKA (reference sequence). Written as DNA, the CDR3 is TGCAGTGCCACGGAGGGATGGGGCTACGAGCAGTACTTC. Translating it yields CSATEGWGYEQYF.

This clonotype has more than one count but fewer than ten. The chain carries TRBV12-3 or TRBV12-4 and TRBJ1-1; 8 bases map to TRBD1. J gave up 11 bases and V 6 bases, and 5 bases lay outside the gene matches. The CDR3 has 11 residues. The CDR3 region is CASSRQGWAFF. Written as DNA, the CDR3 is TGTGCCAGCAGCCGACAGGGGTGGGCTTTCTTT.

This clonotype has a handful of counts. The rearrangement uses TRBV6-6 and TRBJ2-1; possibly TRBD2 for D (6 bases). Trimming took 7 bases from V and 0 from J, leaving 16 bases between them. Germline lookup yields CDR1 MNHNY and CDR2 SVGAGI (reference sequence). The CDR3 contains 16 residues. This CDR3 reads CASMGAAGSSYNEQFF. The DNA for the CDR3 is TGTGCCAGCATGGGCGCGGCGGGGAGCTCCTACAATGAGCAGTTCTTC.

At least ten counts were recorded for this clonotype. The genes are TRBV7-6 and TRBJ2-5; D call uncertain. V gave up 5 bases and J gave up 4 bases, with 8 bases separating them. CDR3 length: 12 amino acids. The germline gives CDR1 SGHVS, CDR2 FNYEAQ. The CDR3 bases are TGTGCCAGCAGCCCCCAAGGAGAGACCCAGTACTTC. Protein: CASSPQGETQYF. Combining the CDR3 with reference TRBV7-6 and TRBJ2-5 gives the whole variable domain GAGVSQSPRYKVTKRGQDVALRCDPISGHVSLYWYRQALGQGPEFLTYFNYEAQQDKSGLPNDRFSAERPEGSISTLTIQRTEQRDSAMYRCASSPQGETQYFGPGTRLLVL.

This sequence joins TRBV15 and TRBJ2-7; no definite D call. Germline CDR1 LNHNV, CDR2 YYDKDF (reference sequence). The CDR3 runs to 12 residues. Between the trimmed V and J ends, which lost 0 bases and 4 bases, there was a span of 4 bases. This CDR3 is CATSRDRYEQYF. CDR3 bases: TGTGCCACCAGCAGAGATCGTTACGAGCAGTACTTC.

The table lists this clonotype with a few counts. The J gene is TRBJ1-2, the V gene TRBV5-6; D ambiguous. The CDR3 sequence is 13 residues long. Trimming removed 4 bases at V and 8 bases at J, with 15 bases between. Germline V CDR1 and CDR2: SGHDT, YYEEEE. This CDR3 reads CASSEGSSDGYTF. The CDR3 DNA is TGTGCCAGCAGCGAAGGGAGTTCCGACGGCTACACCTTC.